This T cell receptor (beta chain) was observed in a study of T cell repertoires in ileal Crohn's disease. Turning to the study itself: Median disease duration was approximately 8 years; 35% smoked at surgery.

Method: immunoSEQ multiplex PCR; TCRdb's copy keeps in-frame clones and lacks some. The sample has 13,000 or so clones; roughly 80% are singletons. Time point reported: neoterminal ileum biopsy at postoperative endoscopy, about 6 months after surgery. Concerning this clone: Its specificity is not known.

The CDR3 contains 13 residues. Germline trimming cut 7 bases from V and 6 bases from J; bases unmatched to any gene: 7. The germline gives CDR1 SGHNT, CDR2 YYREEE (reference sequence). General study findings and limits: Sorted CD8 T cells held more high-frequency clones than CD4. The median delay to postoperative endoscopy was approximately 6.4 months. Active smokers at surgery had more clonal expansions than non-smokers.

The clonotype originates from an adult with Crohn's disease. The material sequenced was ileal tissue. The V and J genes are TRBV5-4 and TRBJ1-3, with 7 nucleotides matching TRBD1. CDR3 region: CASSRDSANTIYF. CDR3 nucleotide sequence: TGTGCCAGCTCAAGGGACAGTGCAAACACCATATATTTT.